This T cell receptor (beta chain) is from a study of T cells in Graves' hyperthyroidism and ophthalmopathy. This clonotype has ten or more counts. It was RNA transcripts that yielded the amplified TCR beta CDR3 regions. First-round RT-PCR of the TCR CDR3 relied on the HTBI primer set. From the multiplex PCR reads, TCRdb called clonotypes with MiXCR, one entry per CDR3 protein. Of hundreds of thousands of distinct CDR3 sequences in the sample, under 15% were seen once. The ends were cut back, 0 bases at V and 3 bases at J, with 10 bases in the middle. CDR3 length: 14 amino acids. Germline values: CDR1 SGHRS, CDR2 YFSETQ.

The specimen was blood. This receptor was obtained from a woman aged 40 to 49 with Graves' ophthalmopathy. The V and J genes are TRBV5-1 and TRBJ2-7, with D possibly TRBD1 on 6 matching bases. CDR3 coding DNA: TGCGCCAGCAGCTTGGGTCTGGACAGCTACGAGCAGTACTTC. Amino acid sequence: CASSLGLDSYEQYF.